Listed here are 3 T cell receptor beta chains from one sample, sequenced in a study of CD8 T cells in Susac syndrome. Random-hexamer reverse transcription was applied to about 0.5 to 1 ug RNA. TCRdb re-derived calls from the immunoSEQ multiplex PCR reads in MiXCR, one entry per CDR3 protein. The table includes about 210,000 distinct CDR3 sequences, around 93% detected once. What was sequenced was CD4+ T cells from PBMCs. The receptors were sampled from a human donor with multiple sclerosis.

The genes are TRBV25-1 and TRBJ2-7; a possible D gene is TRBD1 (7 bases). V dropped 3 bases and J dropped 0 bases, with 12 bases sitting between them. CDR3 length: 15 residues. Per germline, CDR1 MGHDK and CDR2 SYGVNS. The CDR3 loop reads CASSDGRTGSYEQYF. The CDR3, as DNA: TGTGCCAGCAGTGATGGGAGGACAGGCTCCTACGAGCAGTACTTC.

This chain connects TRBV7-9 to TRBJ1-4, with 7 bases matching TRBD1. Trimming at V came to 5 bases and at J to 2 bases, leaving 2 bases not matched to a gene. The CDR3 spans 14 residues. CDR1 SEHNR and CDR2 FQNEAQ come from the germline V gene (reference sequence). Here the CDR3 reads CASSLTGTNEKLFF. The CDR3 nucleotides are TGTGCCAGCAGCCTGACAGGGACTAATGAAAAACTGTTTTTT.

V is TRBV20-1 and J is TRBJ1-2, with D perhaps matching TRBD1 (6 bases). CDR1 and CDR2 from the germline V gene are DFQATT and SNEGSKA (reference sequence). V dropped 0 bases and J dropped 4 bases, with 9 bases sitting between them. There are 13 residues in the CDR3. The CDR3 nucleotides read TGCAGTGCTAGAGAACAGGGTGTCTATGGCTACACCTTC. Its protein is CSAREQGVYGYTF.